This is a list of T cell receptor beta chains from one sample in a study of response to subunit inactivated influenza vaccine. Each CDR3 protein gets one entry after TCRdb re-called the RT-PCR reads with MiXCR. The top ten hold approximately 10% of the sample, which has 630,000 or so distinct CDR3 sequences, 15% to 19% seen once. The starting material was PBMCs from blood, obtained approximately 12 days after vaccination. The receptor set was obtained from a man aged 45-65 years who received an inactivated influenza vaccine. CDR3s include the opening cysteine and the closing phenylalanine or tryptophan. A D gene is named only where the DNA matches it firmly. Only some rows state a clone size, as once, few, many or a class for expanded clones.

j_gene: TRBJ2-3; d_gene: .; v_gene: TRBV29-1; abundance: .; CDR3aa: CSVAGGALPTDTQYF; CDR3nt: TGCAGCGTTGCTGGAGGGGCTCTCCCCACAGATACGCAGTATTTT
j_gene: TRBJ2-2; d_gene: .; v_gene: TRBV7-9; abundance: few; CDR3aa: CASSSLGVAGELFF; CDR3nt: TGTGCCAGCAGCTCCCTGGGGGTTGCCGGGGAGCTGTTTTTT
j_gene: TRBJ1-4; d_gene: .; v_gene: TRBV30; abundance: few; CDR3aa: CAWDTGTNEKLFF; CDR3nt: TGTGCCTGGGACACTGGGACTAATGAAAAACTGTTTTTT
j_gene: TRBJ2-6; d_gene: TRBD1; v_gene: TRBV6-1; abundance: .; CDR3aa: CASSQQGVSGANVLTF; CDR3nt: TGTGCCAGCAGCCAACAGGGGGTATCTGGGGCCAACGTCCTGACTTTC
j_gene: TRBJ2-3; d_gene: TRBD2; v_gene: TRBV29-1; abundance: few; CDR3aa: CSVEGGAGRTDTQYF; CDR3nt: TGCAGCGTTGAAGGGGGAGCGGGGCGCACAGATACGCAGTATTTT
j_gene: TRBJ2-1; d_gene: .; v_gene: TRBV20-1; abundance: few; CDR3aa: CSATGPPGQFF; CDR3nt: TGCAGTGCTACGGGACCCCCGGGGCAGTTCTTC
j_gene: TRBJ1-1; d_gene: .; v_gene: TRBV10-3; abundance: .; CDR3aa: CAISESMDETNTEAFF; CDR3nt: TGTGCCATCAGTGAGTCGATGGACGAAACGAACACTGAAGCTTTCTTT
j_gene: TRBJ2-4; d_gene: .; v_gene: TRBV5-1; abundance: .; CDR3aa: CASSSGGTKTSQYF; CDR3nt: TGCGCCAGCAGCTCCGGCGGGACAAAAACAAGTCAGTACTTC
j_gene: TRBJ1-4; d_gene: TRBD1; v_gene: TRBV7-9; abundance: few; CDR3aa: CASSHHRGLDEKLFF; CDR3nt: TGTGCCAGCAGCCATCACAGGGGATTGGATGAAAAACTGTTTTTT
j_gene: TRBJ2-1; d_gene: TRBD1; v_gene: TRBV4-3; abundance: .; CDR3aa: CATSNRGLKQFF; CDR3nt: TGCGCCACATCTAACAGGGGTTTGAAGCAGTTCTTC
j_gene: TRBJ1-1; d_gene: .; v_gene: TRBV27; abundance: .; CDR3aa: CASSLVKGIFTEAFF; CDR3nt: TGTGCCAGCAGTTTAGTGAAGGGGATTTTCACTGAAGCTTTCTTT
j_gene: TRBJ2-1; d_gene: .; v_gene: TRBV4-1; abundance: .; CDR3aa: CASSRRTLPDEQFF; CDR3nt: TGCGCCAGCAGCCGCAGGACTCTCCCCGATGAGCAGTTCTTC
j_gene: TRBJ2-2; d_gene: .; v_gene: TRBV6-1; abundance: .; CDR3aa: CASGLLGATGELFF; CDR3nt: TGTGCCAGCGGCCTCCTAGGGGCTACCGGGGAGCTGTTTTTT
j_gene: TRBJ2-5; d_gene: TRBD2; v_gene: TRBV9; abundance: .; CDR3aa: CASSVDRASGMETQYF; CDR3nt: TGTGCCAGCAGCGTAGACAGGGCTAGCGGGATGGAGACCCAGTACTTC
j_gene: TRBJ2-1; d_gene: TRBD1; v_gene: TRBV7-8; abundance: few; CDR3aa: CASSLIGTGYNEQFF; CDR3nt: TGTGCCAGCAGCTTAATAGGGACAGGCTACAATGAGCAGTTCTTC
j_gene: TRBJ2-7; d_gene: .; v_gene: TRBV3-1; abundance: .; CDR3aa: CASSQEGARAVADEQYF; CDR3nt: TGTGCCAGCAGCCAAGAAGGAGCGCGGGCGGTCGCGGACGAGCAGTACTTC
j_gene: TRBJ2-7; d_gene: TRBD2; v_gene: TRBV3-1; abundance: few; CDR3aa: CASSQASGSGMEQYF; CDR3nt: TGTGCCAGCAGCCAAGCTAGCGGGAGTGGGATGGAGCAGTACTTC
j_gene: TRBJ2-4; d_gene: .; v_gene: TRBV6-2/TRBV6-3; abundance: few; CDR3aa: CASSHDREGENIQYF; CDR3nt: TGTGCCAGCAGTCACGACAGGGAGGGCGAAAACATTCAGTACTTC
j_gene: TRBJ2-5; d_gene: TRBD1; v_gene: TRBV7-9; abundance: .; CDR3aa: CASSLYRGHLGPETQYF; CDR3nt: TGTGCCAGCAGCTTGTACAGGGGGCACTTGGGACCAGAGACCCAGTACTTC
j_gene: TRBJ2-3; d_gene: TRBD1; v_gene: TRBV15; abundance: .; CDR3aa: CATSRDRRQGLSTDTQYF; CDR3nt: TGTGCCACCAGCAGAGATCGGCGACAGGGTTTAAGCACAGATACGCAGTATTTT
j_gene: TRBJ1-3; d_gene: .; v_gene: TRBV7-2; abundance: few; CDR3aa: CASSYRDSGNTIYF; CDR3nt: TGTGCCAGCAGCTACAGGGACTCTGGAAACACCATATATTTT
j_gene: TRBJ2-1; d_gene: TRBD2; v_gene: TRBV7-2; abundance: .; CDR3aa: CASSSYAGGINEQFF; CDR3nt: TGTGCCAGCAGCTCCTACGCGGGAGGCATCAATGAGCAGTTCTTC
j_gene: TRBJ1-4; d_gene: .; v_gene: TRBV5-1; abundance: .; CDR3aa: CASSEDAANEKLFF; CDR3nt: TGCGCCAGCAGCGAGGACGCGGCGAATGAAAAACTGTTTTTT
j_gene: TRBJ2-6; d_gene: .; v_gene: TRBV4-2; abundance: .; CDR3aa: CASSQDRGFSGANVLTF; CDR3nt: TGTGCCAGCAGCCAAGATCGCGGCTTCTCTGGGGCCAACGTCCTGACTTTC
j_gene: TRBJ2-1; d_gene: TRBD1; v_gene: TRBV6-2/TRBV6-3; abundance: few; CDR3aa: CASHETGVANEQFF; CDR3nt: TGTGCCAGCCATGAGACAGGGGTAGCCAATGAGCAGTTCTTC
j_gene: TRBJ2-1; d_gene: TRBD2; v_gene: TRBV12-3/TRBV12-4; abundance: few; CDR3aa: CASRTSGIRDEQFF; CDR3nt: TGTGCCAGCAGGACTAGCGGGATTAGGGATGAGCAGTTCTTC
j_gene: TRBJ2-7; d_gene: TRBD1; v_gene: TRBV20-1; abundance: .; CDR3aa: CSANGQATYEQYF; CDR3nt: TGCAGTGCTAACGGACAGGCTACCTACGAGCAGTACTTC
j_gene: TRBJ2-3; d_gene: .; v_gene: TRBV20-1; abundance: .; CDR3aa: CSPRGAGRLDTQYF; CDR3nt: TGCAGCCCTCGGGGTGCGGGGCGCCTAGATACGCAGTATTTT
j_gene: TRBJ2-1; d_gene: TRBD1; v_gene: TRBV27; abundance: .; CDR3aa: CASTRQGPAYNEQFF; CDR3nt: TGTGCCAGCACCAGACAGGGGCCCGCCTACAATGAGCAGTTCTTC
j_gene: TRBJ2-1; d_gene: .; v_gene: TRBV7-9; abundance: .; CDR3aa: CASSLAARTDEQFF; CDR3nt: TGTGCCAGCAGCTTAGCGGCTAGGACGGATGAGCAGTTCTTC
j_gene: TRBJ2-7; d_gene: .; v_gene: TRBV5-5; abundance: few; CDR3aa: CASSLDIGAYEQYF; CDR3nt: TGTGCCAGCAGCTTGGATATAGGGGCCTACGAGCAGTACTTC
j_gene: TRBJ2-7; d_gene: .; v_gene: TRBV18; abundance: few; CDR3aa: CASSPTSQSYEQYF; CDR3nt: TGTGCCAGCTCACCTACAAGTCAATCCTACGAGCAGTACTTC
j_gene: TRBJ2-4; d_gene: .; v_gene: TRBV2; abundance: .; CDR3aa: CASRSDWAKNIQYF; CDR3nt: TGTGCCAGCAGGAGCGACTGGGCCAAAAACATTCAGTACTTC
j_gene: TRBJ1-1; d_gene: .; v_gene: TRBV4-2; abundance: few; CDR3aa: CASSQGEVAFF; CDR3nt: TGTGCCAGCAGCCAGGGGGAAGTAGCTTTCTTT
j_gene: TRBJ1-1; d_gene: .; v_gene: TRBV2; abundance: many; CDR3aa: CASRNRLNTEAFF; CDR3nt: TGTGCCAGCAGGAACAGGTTGAACACTGAAGCTTTCTTT
j_gene: TRBJ2-7; d_gene: TRBD1; v_gene: TRBV29-1; abundance: .; CDR3aa: CSVALDRGKGEQYF; CDR3nt: TGCAGCGTTGCCTTGGACAGGGGTAAAGGCGAGCAGTACTTC
j_gene: TRBJ1-2; d_gene: TRBD1; v_gene: TRBV10-3; abundance: .; CDR3aa: CAISESKGGYYGYTF; CDR3nt: TGTGCCATCAGTGAGTCGAAAGGGGGCTACTATGGCTACACCTTC
j_gene: TRBJ2-7; d_gene: .; v_gene: TRBV20-1; abundance: .; CDR3aa: CSATNSYEQYF; CDR3nt: TGCAGTGCTACTAACTCCTACGAGCAGTACTTC
j_gene: TRBJ2-1; d_gene: .; v_gene: TRBV14; abundance: .; CDR3aa: CASSQVGGVNEQFF; CDR3nt: TGTGCCAGCAGCCAAGTAGGGGGGGTGAATGAGCAGTTCTTC
j_gene: TRBJ2-2; d_gene: .; v_gene: TRBV6-5; abundance: many; CDR3aa: CASSYWGNTGELFF; CDR3nt: TGTGCCAGCAGTTACTGGGGGAACACCGGGGAGCTGTTTTTT
j_gene: TRBJ2-3; d_gene: .; v_gene: TRBV12-3/TRBV12-4; abundance: many; CDR3aa: CASSLASTDTQYF; CDR3nt: TGTGCCAGCAGTTTAGCGAGCACAGATACGCAGTATTTT
j_gene: TRBJ2-2; d_gene: .; v_gene: TRBV5-1; abundance: many; CDR3aa: CASTLNRQSTGELFF; CDR3nt: TGCGCCAGCACTCTGAACCGACAGTCCACCGGGGAGCTGTTTTTT
j_gene: TRBJ2-7; d_gene: TRBD1; v_gene: TRBV5-1; abundance: few; CDR3aa: CASSQDRGPYYEQYF; CDR3nt: TGCGCCAGCAGCCAAGACAGGGGGCCTTACTACGAGCAGTACTTC
j_gene: TRBJ2-7; d_gene: TRBD2; v_gene: TRBV27; abundance: few; CDR3aa: CASSRSGGFNEQYF; CDR3nt: TGTGCCAGCAGTCGGTCGGGGGGGTTCAACGAGCAGTACTTC
j_gene: TRBJ2-3; d_gene: TRBD2; v_gene: TRBV24-1; abundance: few; CDR3aa: CATSDSLAGGLHTQYF; CDR3nt: TGTGCCACCAGTGATTCACTAGCGGGAGGTCTACATACGCAGTATTTT
j_gene: TRBJ1-1; d_gene: .; v_gene: TRBV9; abundance: .; CDR3aa: CASSVDPGLNTEAFF; CDR3nt: TGTGCCAGCAGCGTAGATCCGGGGTTGAACACTGAAGCTTTCTTT
j_gene: TRBJ2-5; d_gene: .; v_gene: TRBV7-2; abundance: .; CDR3aa: CASSLVRGTETQYF; CDR3nt: TGTGCCAGCAGCTTAGTTAGAGGGACGGAGACCCAGTACTTC
j_gene: TRBJ2-7; d_gene: TRBD2; v_gene: TRBV6-2/TRBV6-3; abundance: few; CDR3aa: CASSTRTSGLSTYEQYF; CDR3nt: TGTGCCAGCAGTACCCGGACTAGCGGCCTAAGCACTTACGAGCAGTACTTC
j_gene: TRBJ2-5; d_gene: .; v_gene: TRBV9; abundance: .; CDR3aa: CASSPSAETQYF; CDR3nt: TGTGCCAGCAGCCCAAGCGCCGAGACCCAGTACTTC
j_gene: TRBJ2-1; d_gene: TRBD2; v_gene: TRBV4-1; abundance: .; CDR3aa: CASSQAFSGGISYNEQFF; CDR3nt: TGCGCCAGCAGCCAAGCCTTTAGCGGGGGCATCTCCTACAATGAGCAGTTCTTC
j_gene: TRBJ2-7; d_gene: .; v_gene: TRBV28; abundance: few; CDR3aa: CASSSAGTIAYEQYF; CDR3nt: TGTGCCAGCAGTTCGGCCGGGACAATTGCCTACGAGCAGTACTTC
j_gene: TRBJ2-5; d_gene: TRBD2; v_gene: TRBV20-1; abundance: .; CDR3aa: CCLIPGLAHLGVETQYF; CDR3nt: TGCTGTTTGATACCGGGACTAGCCCATTTGGGGGTAGAGACCCAGTACTTC
j_gene: TRBJ1-1; d_gene: .; v_gene: TRBV12-3/TRBV12-4; abundance: many; CDR3aa: CASSLGGGGVDTEAFF; CDR3nt: TGTGCCAGCAGTTTAGGGGGCGGAGGGGTTGACACTGAAGCTTTCTTT
j_gene: TRBJ2-2; d_gene: .; v_gene: TRBV29-1; abundance: many; CDR3aa: CSVVGDGELFF; CDR3nt: TGCAGCGTTGTCGGCGACGGGGAGCTGTTTTTT
j_gene: TRBJ1-1; d_gene: .; v_gene: TRBV12-3/TRBV12-4; abundance: .; CDR3aa: CASSLHGMNTEAFF; CDR3nt: TGTGCCAGCAGTTTACATGGGATGAACACTGAAGCTTTCTTT